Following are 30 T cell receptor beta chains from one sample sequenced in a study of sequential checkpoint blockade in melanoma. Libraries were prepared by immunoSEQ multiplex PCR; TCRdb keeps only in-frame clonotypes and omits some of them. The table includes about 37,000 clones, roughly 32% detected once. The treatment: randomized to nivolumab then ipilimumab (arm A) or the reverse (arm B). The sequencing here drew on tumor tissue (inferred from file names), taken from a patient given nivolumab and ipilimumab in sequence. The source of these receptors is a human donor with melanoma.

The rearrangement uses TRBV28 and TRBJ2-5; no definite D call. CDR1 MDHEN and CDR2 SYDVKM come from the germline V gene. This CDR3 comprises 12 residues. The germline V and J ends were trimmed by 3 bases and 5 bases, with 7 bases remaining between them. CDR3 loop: CASSLVSETQYF. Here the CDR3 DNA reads TGTGCCAGCAGTTTGGTTAGTGAGACCCAGTACTTC.

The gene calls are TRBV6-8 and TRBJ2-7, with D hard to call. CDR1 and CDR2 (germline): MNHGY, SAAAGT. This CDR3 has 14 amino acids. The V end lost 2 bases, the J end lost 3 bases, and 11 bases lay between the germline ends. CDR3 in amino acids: CASSYGPSLYEQYF. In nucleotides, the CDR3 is TGTGCCAGCAGTTACGGGCCGTCTCTCTACGAGCAGTACTTC.

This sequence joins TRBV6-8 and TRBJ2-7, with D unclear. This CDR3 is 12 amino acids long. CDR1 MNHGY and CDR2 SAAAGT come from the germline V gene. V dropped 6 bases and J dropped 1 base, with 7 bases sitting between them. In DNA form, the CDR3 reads TGTGCCAGCAGCTCAGCATCCTACGAGCAGTACTTC. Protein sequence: CASSSASYEQYF.

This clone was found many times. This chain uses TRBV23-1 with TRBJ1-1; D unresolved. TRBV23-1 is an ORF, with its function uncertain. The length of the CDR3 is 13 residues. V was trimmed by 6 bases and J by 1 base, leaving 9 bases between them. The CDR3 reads CASREPPNTEAFF. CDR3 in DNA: TGCGCCAGCAGAGAGCCCCCGAACACTGAAGCTTTCTTT.

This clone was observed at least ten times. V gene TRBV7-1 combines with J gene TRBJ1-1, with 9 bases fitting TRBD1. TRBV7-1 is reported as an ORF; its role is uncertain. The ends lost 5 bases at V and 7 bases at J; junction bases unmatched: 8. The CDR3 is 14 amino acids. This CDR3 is CASSPSGTGLEAFF. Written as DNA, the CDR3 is TGTGCCAGCAGCCCATCGGGGACAGGGCTTGAAGCTTTCTTT.

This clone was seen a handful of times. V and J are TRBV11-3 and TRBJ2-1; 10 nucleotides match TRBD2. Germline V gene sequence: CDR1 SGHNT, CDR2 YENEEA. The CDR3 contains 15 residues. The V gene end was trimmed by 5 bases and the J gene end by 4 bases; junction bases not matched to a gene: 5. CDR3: CASSPQRGGYNEQFF. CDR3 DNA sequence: TGTGCCAGCAGCCCCCAGCGGGGGGGTTACAATGAGCAGTTCTTC.

The CDR3 sequence is CASSSSRSRGYGYTF. CDR3 coding DNA: TGTGCCAGTAGTTCCAGCCGTTCCAGGGGCTATGGCTACACCTTC. The V gene is TRBV19, the J gene TRBJ1-2, with a possible D match to TRBD1 (6 bases). The length of the CDR3 is 15 residues. Germline lookup yields CDR1 LNHDA and CDR2 SQIVND (reference sequence). Trimming removed 5 bases at V and 4 bases at J, with 17 bases between.

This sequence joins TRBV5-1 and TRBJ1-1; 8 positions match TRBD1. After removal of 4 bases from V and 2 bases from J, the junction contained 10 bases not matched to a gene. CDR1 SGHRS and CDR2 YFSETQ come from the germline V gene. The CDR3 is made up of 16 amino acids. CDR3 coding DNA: TGCGCCAGCAGCCCTCCGGCAGGGGGCGTCAACACTGAAGCTTTCTTT. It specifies CASSPPAGGVNTEAFF.

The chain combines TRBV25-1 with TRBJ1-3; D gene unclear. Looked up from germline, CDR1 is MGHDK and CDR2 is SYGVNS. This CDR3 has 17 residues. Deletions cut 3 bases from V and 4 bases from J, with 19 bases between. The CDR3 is CASSDDSPRVPGNTIYF. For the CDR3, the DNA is TGTGCCAGCAGTGACGATTCTCCCCGGGTGCCAGGAAACACCATATATTTT.

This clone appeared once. CDR3 residues: CSPRGNRRGTEAFF. DNA for the CDR3: TGCAGCCCGAGGGGAAACCGGAGGGGCACTGAAGCTTTCTTT. This chain joins TRBV29-1 and TRBJ1-1; D may be TRBD1 (5 bases). Trimming stripped 8 bases from V and 4 bases from J, with 20 bases between. Germline CDR1 and CDR2: SQVTM and ANQGSEA. The length of the CDR3 is 14 residues.

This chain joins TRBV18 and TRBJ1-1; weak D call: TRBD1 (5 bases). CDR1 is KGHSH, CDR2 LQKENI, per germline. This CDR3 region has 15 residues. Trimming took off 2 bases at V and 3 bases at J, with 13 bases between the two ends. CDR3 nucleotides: TGTGCCAGCTCACCAGTCTGGGGCTTGGACACTGAAGCTTTCTTT. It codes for CASSPVWGLDTEAFF.

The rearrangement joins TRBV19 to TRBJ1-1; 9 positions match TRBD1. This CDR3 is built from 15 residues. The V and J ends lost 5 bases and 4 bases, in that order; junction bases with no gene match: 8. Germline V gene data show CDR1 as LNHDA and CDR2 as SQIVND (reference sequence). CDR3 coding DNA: TGTGCCAGTAGTTCCCTGACAGGGGGGGCCACTGAAGCTTTCTTT. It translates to CASSSLTGGATEAFF.

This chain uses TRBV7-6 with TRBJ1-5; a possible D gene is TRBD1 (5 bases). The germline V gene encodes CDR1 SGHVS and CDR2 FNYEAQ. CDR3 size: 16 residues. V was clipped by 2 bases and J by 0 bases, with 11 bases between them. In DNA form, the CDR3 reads TGTGCCAGCAGCTTAACCGACAGCCTTAGCAATCAGCCCCAGCATTTT. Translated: CASSLTDSLSNQPQHF.

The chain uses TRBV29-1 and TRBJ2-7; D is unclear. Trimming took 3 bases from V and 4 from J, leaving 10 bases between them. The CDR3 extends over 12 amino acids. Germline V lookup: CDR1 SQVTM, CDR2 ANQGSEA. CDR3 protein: CSVERGRYEQYF. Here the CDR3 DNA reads TGCAGCGTTGAGCGAGGCAGATACGAGCAGTACTTC.

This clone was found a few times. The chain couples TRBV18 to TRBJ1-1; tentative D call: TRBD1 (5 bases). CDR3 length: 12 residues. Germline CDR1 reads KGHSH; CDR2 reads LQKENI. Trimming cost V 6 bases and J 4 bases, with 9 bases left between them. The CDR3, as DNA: TGTGCCAGCTCCCAGGGTACCACTGAAGCTTTCTTT. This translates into CASSQGTTEAFF.

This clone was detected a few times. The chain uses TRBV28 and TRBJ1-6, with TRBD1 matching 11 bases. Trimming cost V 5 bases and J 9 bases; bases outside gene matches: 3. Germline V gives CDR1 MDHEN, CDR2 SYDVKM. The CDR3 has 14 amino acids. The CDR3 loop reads CASSPGTGGSPLHF. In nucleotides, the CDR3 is TGTGCCAGCAGTCCCGGGACAGGGGGTTCACCCCTCCACTTT.

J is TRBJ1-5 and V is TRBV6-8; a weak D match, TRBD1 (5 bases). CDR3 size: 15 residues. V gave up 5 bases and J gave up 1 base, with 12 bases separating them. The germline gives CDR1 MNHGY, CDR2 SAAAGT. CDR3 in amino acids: CASSPGTLSNQPQHF. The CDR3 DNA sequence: TGTGCCAGCAGTCCAGGGACCTTAAGCAATCAGCCCCAGCATTTT.

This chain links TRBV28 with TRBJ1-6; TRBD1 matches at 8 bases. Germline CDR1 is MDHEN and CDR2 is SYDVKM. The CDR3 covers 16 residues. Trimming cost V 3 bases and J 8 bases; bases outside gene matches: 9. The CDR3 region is CASSFVGQGEYSPLHF. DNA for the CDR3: TGTGCCAGCAGTTTTGTCGGACAGGGCGAATATTCACCCCTCCACTTT. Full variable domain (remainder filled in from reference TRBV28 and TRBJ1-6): DVKVTQSSRYLVKRTGEKVFLECVQDMDHENMFWYRQDPGLGLRLIYFSYDVKMKEKGDIPEGYSVSREKKERFSLILESASTNQTSMYLCASSFVGQGEYSPLHFGNGTRLTVT.

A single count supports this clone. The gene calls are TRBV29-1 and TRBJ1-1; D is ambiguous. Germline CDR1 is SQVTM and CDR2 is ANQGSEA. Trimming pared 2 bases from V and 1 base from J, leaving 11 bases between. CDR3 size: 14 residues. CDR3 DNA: TGCAGCGTTGAAAGAGTGGCAGGGAACACTGAAGCTTTCTTT. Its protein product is CSVERVAGNTEAFF.

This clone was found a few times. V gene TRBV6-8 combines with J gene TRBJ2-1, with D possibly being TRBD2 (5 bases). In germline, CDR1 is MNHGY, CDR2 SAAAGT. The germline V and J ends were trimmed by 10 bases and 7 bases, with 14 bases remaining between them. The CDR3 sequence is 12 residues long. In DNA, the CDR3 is TGTGCCATTTCCGCCGGGATTAATGAGCAGTTCTTC. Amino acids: CAISAGINEQFF.

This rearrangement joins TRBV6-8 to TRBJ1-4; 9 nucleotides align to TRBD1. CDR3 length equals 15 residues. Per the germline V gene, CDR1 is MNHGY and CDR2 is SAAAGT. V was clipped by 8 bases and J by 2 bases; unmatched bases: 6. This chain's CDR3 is CASRGTGPTNEKLFF. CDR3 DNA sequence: TGTGCCAGCCGCGGGACAGGGCCTACTAATGAAAAACTGTTTTTT.

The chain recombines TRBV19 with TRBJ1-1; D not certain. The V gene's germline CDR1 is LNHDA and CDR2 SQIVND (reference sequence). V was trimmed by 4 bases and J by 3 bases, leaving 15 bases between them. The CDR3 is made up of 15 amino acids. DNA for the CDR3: TGTGCCAGTAGTAGTATCTCTGATCGGGACACTGAAGCTTTCTTT. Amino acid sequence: CASSSISDRDTEAFF.

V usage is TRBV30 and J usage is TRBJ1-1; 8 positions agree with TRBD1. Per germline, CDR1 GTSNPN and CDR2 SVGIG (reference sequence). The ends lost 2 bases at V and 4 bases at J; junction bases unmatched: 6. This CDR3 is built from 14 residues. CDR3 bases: TGTGCCTGGAGTTGGACAGGGATGGGCACTGAAGCTTTCTTT. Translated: CAWSWTGMGTEAFF.

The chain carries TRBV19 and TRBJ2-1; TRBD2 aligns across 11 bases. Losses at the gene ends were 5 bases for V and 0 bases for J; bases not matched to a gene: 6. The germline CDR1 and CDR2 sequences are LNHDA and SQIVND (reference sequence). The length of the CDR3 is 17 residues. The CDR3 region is CASSGTSGRHSYNEQFF. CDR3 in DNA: TGTGCCAGTAGTGGGACTAGCGGTCGCCACTCCTACAATGAGCAGTTCTTC. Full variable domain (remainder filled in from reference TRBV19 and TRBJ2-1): DGGITQSPKYLFRKEGQNVTLSCEQNLNHDAMYWYRQDPGQGLRLIYYSQIVNDFQKGDIAEGYSVSREKKESFPLTVTSAQKNPTAFYLCASSGTSGRHSYNEQFFGPGTRLTVL.

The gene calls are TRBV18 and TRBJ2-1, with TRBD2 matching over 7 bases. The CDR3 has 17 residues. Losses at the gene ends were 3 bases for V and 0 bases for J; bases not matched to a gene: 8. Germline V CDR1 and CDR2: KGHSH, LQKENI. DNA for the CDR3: TGTGCCAGCTCACCTGACCGGGGCGGGAGCTCCTACAATGAGCAGTTCTTC. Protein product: CASSPDRGGSSYNEQFF.

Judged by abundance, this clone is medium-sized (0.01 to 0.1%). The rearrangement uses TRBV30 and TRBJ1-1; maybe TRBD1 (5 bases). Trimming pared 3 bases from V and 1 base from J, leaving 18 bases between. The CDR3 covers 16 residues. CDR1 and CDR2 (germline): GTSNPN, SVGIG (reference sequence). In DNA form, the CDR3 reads TGTGCCTGGAGATTAAGCGGGGCTCAGGGGAACACTGAAGCTTTCTTT. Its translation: CAWRLSGAQGNTEAFF.

CDR3 DNA: TGTGCCAGCTCATCCACACTAGCCGAGTACAATGAGCAGTTCTTC. Translating it yields CASSSTLAEYNEQFF. This chain connects TRBV18 to TRBJ2-1; D possibly corresponds to TRBD2 (6 bases). The CDR3 is 15 residues long. The germline V and J ends were trimmed by 5 bases and 4 bases, with 15 bases remaining between them. The germline V gene encodes CDR1 KGHSH and CDR2 LQKENI.

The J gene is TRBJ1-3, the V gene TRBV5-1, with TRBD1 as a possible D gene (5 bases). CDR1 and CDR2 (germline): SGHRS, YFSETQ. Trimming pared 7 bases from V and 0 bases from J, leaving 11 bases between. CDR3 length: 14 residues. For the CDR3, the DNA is TGCGCCAGCGCCTTGGGGGACTCTGGAAACACCATATATTTT. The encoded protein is CASALGDSGNTIYF.

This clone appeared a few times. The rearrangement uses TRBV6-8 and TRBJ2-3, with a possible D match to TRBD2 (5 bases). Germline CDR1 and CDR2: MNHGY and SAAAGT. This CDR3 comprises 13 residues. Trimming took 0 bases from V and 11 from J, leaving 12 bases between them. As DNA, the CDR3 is TGTGCCAGCAGTTACTCTAGGGTCGGGATGCAGTATTTT. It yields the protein CASSYSRVGMQYF.

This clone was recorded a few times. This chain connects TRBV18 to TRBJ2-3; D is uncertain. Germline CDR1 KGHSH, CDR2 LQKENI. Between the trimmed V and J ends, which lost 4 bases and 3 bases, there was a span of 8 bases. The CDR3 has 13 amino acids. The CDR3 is CASSRLPTDTQYF. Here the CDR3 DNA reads TGTGCCAGCTCACGGCTCCCGACAGATACGCAGTATTTT.